The 21 T cell receptor beta chains below all came from one sample that was sequenced in a study of shared clonotypes between healthy human individuals. The table came from immunoSEQ multiplex PCR; TCRdb's copy has only in-frame clones and leaves some out. This sample has 2 million to 2.5 million clones, with 85% to 95% found just once. Sequencing input: naive CD4+ T cells from PBMCs. Subset specified: CD45RA+ positively selected. The receptors derive from a man aged 18 to 29 in good health. Some clones in this sample may be carry-over from other donors' samples.

The chain has TRBV6-5 and TRBJ2-7; TRBD1 agrees at 8 bases. The CDR3 extends over 15 amino acids. The V gene's germline CDR1 is MNHEY and CDR2 SVGAGI. V trimming: 5 bases; J trimming: 6 bases; junction bases outside the gene matches: 12. CDR3 residues: CASSLRGTGHGEQYF. Written as DNA, the CDR3 is TGTGCCAGCAGTCTAAGGGGGACAGGTCATGGCGAGCAGTACTTC.

This rearrangement joins TRBV18 to TRBJ1-1; TRBD1 matches 7 bases. CDR1 and CDR2 from the germline V gene are KGHSH and LQKENI. V was pared by 4 bases and J by 2 bases, with 10 bases of the junction left unmatched. The CDR3 sequence is 16 residues long. The CDR3 protein is CASSQRLTGANTEAFF. CDR3 DNA sequence: TGTGCCAGCTCACAACGACTCACAGGGGCAAACACTGAAGCTTTCTTT.

This chain uses TRBV5-6 with TRBJ1-1, with unresolved D. This CDR3 has 14 amino acids. Trimming removed 4 bases from V and 4 bases from J, with 14 bases in between. The V gene's germline CDR1 is SGHDT and CDR2 YYEEEE. CDR3: CASSRISLGTEAFF. The CDR3 DNA sequence: TGTGCCAGCAGCCGGATTTCTTTGGGCACTGAAGCTTTCTTT.

The chain is built from TRBV27 and TRBJ2-1; either TRBD1 or TRBD2 may fit D (6 bases each). V lost 1 base to trimming and J lost 10 bases, with 8 bases between them. The CDR3 is 12 amino acids. Germline V gene data show CDR1 as MNHEY and CDR2 as SMNVEV (reference sequence). The CDR3 sequence: CASSLLGGEQFF. CDR3 nucleotide sequence: TGTGCCAGCAGTTTATTAGGGGGGGAGCAGTTCTTC.

As to this clone: Other DNA sequences from this sample encode an identical CDR3 as well. V gene TRBV7-2 combines with J gene TRBJ2-7; 8 bases are a match to TRBD2. CDR3 length: 14 amino acids. The V gene's germline CDR1 is SGHTA and CDR2 FQGNSA. V was clipped by 3 bases and J by 2 bases; unmatched bases: 3. The CDR3 loop is CASSLAGGPYEQYF. The CDR3 nucleotides are TGTGCCAGCAGCTTGGCGGGAGGTCCCTACGAGCAGTACTTC.

CDR3 protein: CASSRTGSYEQYF. CDR3 nucleotides: TGTGCCAGCAGCCGGACAGGGTCCTACGAGCAGTACTTC. The chain is built from TRBV11-2 and TRBJ2-7; 8 bases match TRBD1. Germline lookup yields CDR1 SGHAT and CDR2 FQNNGV. This CDR3 has 13 residues. The J segment lost 1 base and the V segment lost 5 bases, leaving 1 base of the junction unmatched.

The chain links TRBV11-3 to TRBJ2-1; 9 positions match TRBD1. V shed 4 bases and J 7 bases; nucleotides not matched to a gene: 8. The CDR3 is 15 residues long. The germline gives CDR1 SGHNT, CDR2 YENEEA. The CDR3 region has the DNA TGTGCCAGCAGCTATAAAGGGACAGGGAATAATGAGCAGTTCTTC. This encodes CASSYKGTGNNEQFF.

The V and J genes are TRBV25-1 and TRBJ1-6; D possibly corresponds to TRBD1 (5 bases). The CDR3 covers 15 residues. Germline CDR1 is MGHDK and CDR2 is SYGVNS. V was cut by 2 bases and J by 8 bases, with 13 bases left in between. CDR3 residues: CASSEGRQGDSPLHF. The CDR3 DNA follows: TGTGCCAGCAGTGAAGGGCGTCAGGGAGATTCACCCCTCCACTTT.

This chain connects TRBV27 to TRBJ2-6; tentative D call: TRBD1 (5 bases). Trimming removed 6 bases at V and 0 bases at J, with 9 bases between. Germline V gene lookup returns CDR1 MNHEY and CDR2 SMNVEV (reference sequence). The CDR3 length is 15 residues. CDR3 loop: CASRTGNSGANVLTF. The CDR3 DNA sequence: TGTGCCAGCAGAACAGGCAACTCTGGGGCCAACGTCCTGACTTTC.

The V gene is TRBV6-5, the J gene TRBJ2-5; unclear D gene. V was pared by 5 bases and J by 1 base, with 8 bases between. The germline V gene has CDR1 MNHEY and CDR2 SVGAGI. The CDR3 loop spans 13 amino acids. The DNA of the CDR3 is TGTGCCAGCAGTCAACGGCGCCAAGAGACCCAGTACTTC. This sequence encodes CASSQRRQETQYF.

This chain links TRBV5-4 with TRBJ1-3, with D possibly matching TRBD1 (6 bases). Trimming took off 2 bases at V and 6 bases at J, with 12 bases between the two ends. The CDR3 extends over 14 amino acids. Germline V gives CDR1 SGHNT, CDR2 YYREEE (reference sequence). This CDR3 is CASSFYREINTIYF. CDR3 bases: TGTGCCAGCAGCTTTTACAGGGAGATAAACACCATATATTTT.

This clone was detected only once. The chain joins TRBV6-6 to TRBJ1-2, with D maybe TRBD1 (6 bases). The CDR3 is 13 residues long. The V and J ends lost 6 bases and 8 bases respectively, with 16 bases between them. Germline V gene data show CDR1 as MNHNY and CDR2 as SVGAGI (reference sequence). CDR3 DNA sequence: TGTGCCAGCAGACCCGACAGGATCAGCGGCTACACCTTC. As protein: CASRPDRISGYTF.

This chain connects TRBV28 to TRBJ2-2; tentative D call: TRBD1 (5 bases). The germline CDR1 and CDR2 sequences are MDHEN and SYDVKM. Trimming shortened V by 6 bases and J by 1 base, and 12 bases separated the two germline ends. The CDR3 is 15 amino acids. This CDR3 reads CASRRPGLNTGELFF. CDR3 DNA sequence: TGTGCCAGCAGGCGCCCAGGGCTGAACACCGGGGAGCTGTTTTTT.

The J gene is TRBJ1-1, the V gene TRBV25-1, with a tentative D call TRBD1 (6 bases). CDR3 length equals 14 residues. V dropped 5 bases and J dropped 3 bases, with 13 bases sitting between them. From germline, CDR1 is MGHDK and CDR2 SYGVNS. In DNA form, the CDR3 reads TGTGCCAGCAGTCGGCCGGGGGCGTACACTGAAGCTTTCTTT. Protein: CASSRPGAYTEAFF.

V is TRBV6-5 and J is TRBJ1-5; a weak D match, TRBD1 (6 bases). The germline V and J ends were trimmed by 6 bases and 6 bases, with 15 bases remaining between them. Per germline, CDR1 MNHEY and CDR2 SVGAGI. The CDR3 extends over 14 amino acids. The DNA of the CDR3 is TGTGCCAGCAGCCAACAGGGTACGCGTCAGCCCCAGCATTTT. It yields the protein CASSQQGTRQPQHF.

This chain joins TRBV7-2 and TRBJ1-5; 7 nucleotides match TRBD1. The CDR3 is 18 amino acids. V was clipped by 1 base and J by 3 bases; unmatched bases: 12. The germline gives CDR1 SGHTA, CDR2 FQGNSA. CDR3 DNA sequence: TGTGCCAGCAGCTTAGTGAGGGACAGTGGAGAAAACAATCAGCCCCAGCATTTT. As protein: CASSLVRDSGENNQPQHF.

The J gene is TRBJ2-1, the V gene TRBV28; D may be TRBD1 (6 bases). Germline CDR1 reads MDHEN; CDR2 reads SYDVKM. V lost 8 bases and J lost 2, with 16 bases in between. This CDR3 is built from 15 residues. The CDR3 is CASARPGTTYNEQFF. CDR3 bases: TGTGCCAGCGCCCGACCCGGGACAACCTACAATGAGCAGTTCTTC.

This CDR3 is CATSPSQETQYF. CDR3 nucleotides: TGTGCCACCAGCCCCAGTCAAGAGACCCAGTACTTC. This chain joins TRBV15 and TRBJ2-5; D remains ambiguous. There are 12 residues in the CDR3. The germline V gene encodes CDR1 LNHNV and CDR2 YYDKDF (reference sequence). V gave up 5 bases and J gave up 2 bases, with 6 bases separating them.

CDR3 sequence (DNA): TGTGCCAGCTCACCAGAGAACAGGGGCGATCAGCCCCAGCATTTT. Protein sequence: CASSPENRGDQPQHF. The chain carries TRBV18 and TRBJ1-5; 7 bases match TRBD1. This CDR3 spans 15 amino acids. Germline CDR1 is KGHSH and CDR2 is LQKENI. Losses at the gene ends were 2 bases for V and 5 bases for J; bases not matched to a gene: 6.

V is TRBV7-8 and J is TRBJ2-7; 10 nucleotides align to TRBD2. With 5 bases clipped from V and 7 bases from J, the junction kept 14 bases outside the gene matches. This CDR3 has 16 amino acids. Germline CDR1 and CDR2: SGHVS and FQNEAQ. Here the CDR3 DNA reads TGTGCCAGCAGCGTATACGGGACTAGCGTTAGAGGGGAGCAGTACTTC. As protein: CASSVYGTSVRGEQYF.

On this clone: A read error may produce the germline difference seen at one junction end. The V call is TRBV5-8, the J call TRBJ2-5; TRBD2 is a possible D gene (5 bases). The CDR3 has 15 residues. Germline V lookup: CDR1 SGHTS, CDR2 YDEGEE. The DNA for the CDR3 is TGTGCCAGCAGTTTGGCCCAACTCAGAGGGGAGACCCAGTACTTC. It encodes CASSLAQLRGETQYF.